These T cell receptor beta chains were read from a single sample in a study of shared clonotypes between healthy human individuals. Method: immunoSEQ multiplex PCR; TCRdb's copy keeps in-frame clones and lacks some. The sample holds roughly 1.4 million clones; 98% are singletons and the top ten take around 0.38%. Input material: naive CD4+ T cells sorted from blood. These receptor sequences come from a man aged 25 to 45 in good health. The CDR3 runs from the conserved cysteine through the conserved F or W. The D gene is left open where the match is weak. Some rows have no size entry. The others give once, few or many, or a class for an expanded clone.

j_call	d_call	v_call	clone_size	cdr3_nt	cdr3_aa
TRBJ1-2	.	TRBV6-1	.	TGTGCCAGCAGTTTGGTCGACAGACACCGCTATGGCTACACCTTC	CASSLVDRHRYGYTF
TRBJ2-1	TRBD1	TRBV28	.	TGTGCCAGCAGTCCGGGACAGTACAATGAGCAGTTCTTC	CASSPGQYNEQFF
TRBJ2-1	.	TRBV20-1	.	TGCAGTGCCGTCCCGGACAATGAGCAGTTCTTC	CSAVPDNEQFF
TRBJ1-2	.	TRBV5-1	.	TGCGCCAGCAATCTGGGCCAGGGTTTTATTGGCTACACCTTC	CASNLGQGFIGYTF
TRBJ1-3	TRBD1	TRBV28	.	TGTGCCAGCAGTTCCCCTGGACAGGCTGGAAACACCATATATTTT	CASSSPGQAGNTIYF
TRBJ2-5	.	TRBV18	.	TGTGCCAGCTCACCACACAGCGAAGTCGAATTTTCGACCCAGTACTTC	CASSPHSEVEFSTQYF
TRBJ2-1	.	TRBV27	.	TGTGCCAGCAGTTTATTCCGGGGGAGTAAGTACAATGAGCAGTTCTTC	CASSLFRGSKYNEQFF
TRBJ2-2	.	TRBV14	.	TGTGCCAGCAGCCACATAAACACCGGGGAGCTGTTTTTT	CASSHINTGELFF
TRBJ1-5	.	TRBV27	.	TGTGCCAGCAGTTTAGAGTCAGGTGGGGCCAATCAGCCCCAGCATTTT	CASSLESGGANQPQHF
TRBJ1-4	TRBD1	TRBV7-9	.	TGTGCCAGCAGCTTAGCAACCGGACAGGGATACAGCCATGAAAAACTGTTTTTT	CASSLATGQGYSHEKLFF
TRBJ2-3	.	TRBV18	.	TGTGCCAGCTCACCACGCCGACAGGACACAGATACGCAGTATTTT	CASSPRRQDTDTQYF
TRBJ1-2	TRBD1	TRBV5-1	.	TGCGCCAGCAGCTCGCCCGACAGGGGGGACTATGGCTACACCTTC	CASSSPDRGDYGYTF
TRBJ2-7	TRBD2	TRBV7-8	.	TGTGCCAGCAGCTTAGCTCTAGCGGGCCCCTACGAGCAGTACTTC	CASSLALAGPYEQYF
TRBJ2-7	.	TRBV7-2	.	TGTGCCAGCAGCTTACCTTCTCCTCAGCAGTACTTC	CASSLPSPQQYF
TRBJ2-1	.	TRBV5-4	few	TGTGCCAGCAGCTCTCCGGACCCAATAGACAATGAGCAGTTCTTC	CASSSPDPIDNEQFF
TRBJ1-5	.	TRBV6-1	once	TGTGCCAGCACACCGGGAAGCAATCAGCCCCAGCATTTT	CASTPGSNQPQHF
TRBJ2-7	TRBD1	TRBV5-1	.	TGCGCCAGCAGCTTGGTGACAGGGCTATCCGAGCAGTACTTC	CASSLVTGLSEQYF
TRBJ1-3	.	TRBV7-9	.	TGTGCCAGCAGCTTATTCAGGGCCCGCTCTGGAAACACCATATATTTT	CASSLFRARSGNTIYF
TRBJ2-7	.	TRBV13	.	TGTGCCAGCAGCTTCCGCCAGGCTCCCTACGAGCAGTACTTC	CASSFRQAPYEQYF
TRBJ2-7	TRBD2	TRBV9	.	TGTGCCAGCAGCGTAACCCAGGGACTAGCGGGGGGACAGCAGTACTTC	CASSVTQGLAGGQQYF
TRBJ2-7	.	TRBV4-1	.	TGCGCCAGCAGCCAAGATGAGGCAGGGAAGAATTCCTACGAGCAGTACTTC	CASSQDEAGKNSYEQYF
TRBJ2-7	.	TRBV5-4	.	TGTGCCAGCAGCCTGGTTGGTACCTACGAGCAGTACTTC	CASSLVGTYEQYF
TRBJ2-7	.	TRBV19	.	TGTGCCAGTAGGAAGACAGGAGATAACTACGAGCAGTACTTC	CASRKTGDNYEQYF
TRBJ1-1	.	TRBV6-6	.	TGTGCCAGCAGTTACTCTGGCAGAGAAGCTTTCTTT	CASSYSGREAFF
TRBJ2-7	.	TRBV7-9	.	TGTGCCAGCAGCCGGACAGAGTCCTACGAGCAGTACTTC	CASSRTESYEQYF
TRBJ2-1	TRBD2	TRBV29-1	.	TGCAGCGTTCAAGGGCTAGCGGGAGTTTATGAGCAGTTCTTC	CSVQGLAGVYEQFF
TRBJ2-5	TRBD2	TRBV9	.	TGTGCCAGCAGCGCCAACCTTCTAGCGGGAGGGATGGAGACCCAGTACTTC	CASSANLLAGGMETQYF
TRBJ2-6	TRBD1	TRBV28	.	TGTGCCAGCATTAGAGGGGGCGTCCGGTCTGGGGCCAACGTCCTGACTTTC	CASIRGGVRSGANVLTF
TRBJ2-1	TRBD2	TRBV10-1	.	TGCGCCAGCAGTGAGTCGAGGCGGGAGGGGGGTGAGCAGTTCTTC	CASSESRREGGEQFF
TRBJ1-3	.	TRBV7-9	.	TGTGCCAGCAGCTTAGGTGACGCTGGAAACACCATATATTTT	CASSLGDAGNTIYF
TRBJ2-1	.	TRBV7-9	.	TGTGCCAGCAGCTTAGATCAGACTACCAATGAGCAGTTCTTC	CASSLDQTTNEQFF
TRBJ1-2	.	TRBV28	.	TGTGCCAGCAGTTTCGCGGGGGCTGGCTACACCTTC	CASSFAGAGYTF
TRBJ2-5	.	TRBV25-1	.	TGTGCCAGCACAAACCCGGGACCCGAAGAGACCCAGTACTTC	CASTNPGPEETQYF
TRBJ1-4	.	TRBV28	.	TGTGCCAGCAGTTTTAATGGTCAGTGGAAACTGTTTTTT	CASSFNGQWKLFF
TRBJ2-1	.	TRBV2	.	TGTGCCAGCAGTGAGGAGCCGAGTGAGCAGTTCTTC	CASSEEPSEQFF
TRBJ2-5	.	TRBV5-1	.	TGCGCCAGCAGCCAGGAACGGGGAGAGACCCAGTACTTC	CASSQERGETQYF
TRBJ2-3	.	TRBV18	.	TGTGCCAGCTCACCCCGGACTGTTACAGATACGCAGTATTTT	CASSPRTVTDTQYF
TRBJ2-2	.	TRBV28	.	TGTGCCAGCAGTTTATTGGGATCGGGCAGGGCTACCACCGGGGAGCTGTTTTTT	CASSLLGSGRATTGELFF
TRBJ2-2	.	TRBV9	.	TGTGCCAGCAGCGTTTTTGGATCCGGGGAGCTGTTTTTT	CASSVFGSGELFF
TRBJ1-4	.	TRBV30	.	TGTGCCTGGCTACAGGGCCGGACACTGTTTTTT	CAWLQGRTLFF
TRBJ1-1	.	TRBV30	.	TGTGCCTGGACCTTCGGGGGGCGATGGACTGAAGCTTTCTTT	CAWTFGGRWTEAFF
TRBJ1-1	.	TRBV29-1	.	TGCAGCGTTGAACGCTACAGGAGGTTGAACACTGAAGCTTTCTTT	CSVERYRRLNTEAFF
TRBJ2-2	.	TRBV19	once	TGTGCCAGTAGTTCCCCCAGAGTCCCGAACACCGGGGAGCTGTTTTTT	CASSSPRVPNTGELFF
TRBJ2-3	.	TRBV14	.	TGTGCCAGCAGCCCCGGGACTACAGATACGCAGTATTTT	CASSPGTTDTQYF
TRBJ2-2	.	TRBV10-3	.	TGTGCCATCAGAACCACCGAGGCCGGGGAGCTGTTTTTT	CAIRTTEAGELFF
TRBJ1-5	.	TRBV5-1	.	TGCGCCAGCAGCCCAGGGATAGGAGAGCCCCAGCATTTT	CASSPGIGEPQHF
TRBJ2-3	TRBD1	TRBV2	.	TGTGCCAGCAAACCGGGACAGGGACCAGATACGCAGTATTTT	CASKPGQGPDTQYF
TRBJ1-1	.	TRBV28	.	TGTGCCAGCAGTTTATGGGAATTGGACACTGAAGCTTTCTTT	CASSLWELDTEAFF
TRBJ1-4	.	TRBV6-1	.	TGTGCCAGCAGGGGTGAAAAACTGTTTTTT	CASRGEKLFF
TRBJ2-2	.	TRBV19	.	TGTGCCAGTACCACCTCCAGCTTCACCGGGGAGCTGTTTTTT	CASTTSSFTGELFF
TRBJ1-1	.	TRBV19	.	TGTGCCAGTGGGGGTCTCTATCCCGATGCACCTGAAGCTTTCTTT	CASGGLYPDAPEAFF
TRBJ2-7	.	TRBV12-2	.	TGTGCAAGTCGCTTAGCGCTCTTCCGTAGCTCCTACGAGCAGTACTTC	CASRLALFRSSYEQYF
TRBJ2-7	.	TRBV29-1	.	TGCAGCGTTGGATTCGGAAAAGAGCAGTACTTC	CSVGFGKEQYF
TRBJ2-7	TRBD2	TRBV7-6	.	TGTGCCAGCAGCTTATTCGCCGGACTAGCGGACCCCTACGAGCAGTACTTC	CASSLFAGLADPYEQYF
TRBJ1-1	.	TRBV5-4	.	TGTGCCAGCAGCTTGGTCAGCATGAACACTGAAGCTTTCTTT	CASSLVSMNTEAFF